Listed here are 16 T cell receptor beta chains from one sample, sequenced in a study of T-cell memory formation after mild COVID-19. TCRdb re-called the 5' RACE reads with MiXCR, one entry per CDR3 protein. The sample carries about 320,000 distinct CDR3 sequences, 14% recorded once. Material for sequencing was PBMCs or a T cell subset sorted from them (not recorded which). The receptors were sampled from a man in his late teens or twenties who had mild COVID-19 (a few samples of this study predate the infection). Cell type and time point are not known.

CDR3 sequence (DNA): TGTGCCAGCAGTTCGCTTAGGAGGGATACGCAGTATTTT. Residues: CASSSLRRDTQYF. The chain joins TRBV7-2 to TRBJ2-3; the D gene is possibly TRBD2 (5 bases). The CDR3 is 13 amino acids. V was cut by 6 bases and J by 6 bases, with 13 bases left in between. Germline V gives CDR1 SGHTA, CDR2 FQGNSA.

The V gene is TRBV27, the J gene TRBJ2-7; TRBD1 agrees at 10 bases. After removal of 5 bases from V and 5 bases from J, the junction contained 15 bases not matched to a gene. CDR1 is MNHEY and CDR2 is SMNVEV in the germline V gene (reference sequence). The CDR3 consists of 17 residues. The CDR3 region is CASSTFERDRGKNEQYF. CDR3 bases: TGTGCCAGCAGTACTTTCGAGAGGGACAGGGGAAAGAACGAGCAGTACTTC.

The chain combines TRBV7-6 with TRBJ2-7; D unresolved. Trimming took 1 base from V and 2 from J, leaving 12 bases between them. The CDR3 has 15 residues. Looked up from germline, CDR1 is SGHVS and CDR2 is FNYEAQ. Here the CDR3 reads CASSLGPTKPYEQYF. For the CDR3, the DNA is TGTGCCAGCAGCTTAGGCCCCACGAAGCCCTACGAGCAGTACTTC.

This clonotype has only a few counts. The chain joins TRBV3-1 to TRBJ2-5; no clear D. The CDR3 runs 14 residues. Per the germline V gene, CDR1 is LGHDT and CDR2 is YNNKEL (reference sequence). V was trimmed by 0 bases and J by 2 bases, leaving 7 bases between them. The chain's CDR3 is CASSQDGRQETQYF. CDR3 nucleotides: TGTGCCAGCAGCCAAGATGGACGTCAAGAGACCCAGTACTTC.

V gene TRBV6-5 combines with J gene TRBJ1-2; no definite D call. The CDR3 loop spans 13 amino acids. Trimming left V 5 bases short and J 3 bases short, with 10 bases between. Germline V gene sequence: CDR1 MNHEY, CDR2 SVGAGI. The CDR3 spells CASSPLSYYGYTF. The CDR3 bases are TGTGCCAGCAGTCCGCTGAGTTACTATGGCTACACCTTC.

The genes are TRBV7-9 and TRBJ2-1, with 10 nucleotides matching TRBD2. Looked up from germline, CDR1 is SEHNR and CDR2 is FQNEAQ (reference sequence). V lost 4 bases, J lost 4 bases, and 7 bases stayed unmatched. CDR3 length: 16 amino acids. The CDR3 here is CASSYLSSGGYNEQFF. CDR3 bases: TGTGCCAGCAGCTACCTCAGTAGCGGGGGGTACAATGAGCAGTTCTTC.

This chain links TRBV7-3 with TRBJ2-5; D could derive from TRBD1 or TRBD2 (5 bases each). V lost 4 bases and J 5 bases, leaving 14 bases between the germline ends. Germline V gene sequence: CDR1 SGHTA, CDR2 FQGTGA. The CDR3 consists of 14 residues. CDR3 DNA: TGTGCCAGCAGCTCCTTCATGGGGGTGGAGACCCAGTACTTC. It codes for CASSSFMGVETQYF.

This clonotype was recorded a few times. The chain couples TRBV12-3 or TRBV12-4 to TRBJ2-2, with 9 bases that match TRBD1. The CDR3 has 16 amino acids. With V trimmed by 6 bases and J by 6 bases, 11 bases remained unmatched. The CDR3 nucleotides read TGTGCCAGCAGCCGGGACAGGGTTCATGTGGCCGGGGAGCTGTTTTTT. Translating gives CASSRDRVHVAGELFF.

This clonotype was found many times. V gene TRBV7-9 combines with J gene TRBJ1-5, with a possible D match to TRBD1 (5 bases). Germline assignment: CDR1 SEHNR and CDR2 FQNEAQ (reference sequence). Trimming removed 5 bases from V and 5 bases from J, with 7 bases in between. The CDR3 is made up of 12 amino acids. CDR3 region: CASSPGDQPQHF. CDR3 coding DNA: TGTGCCAGCAGCCCGGGGGATCAGCCCCAGCATTTT.

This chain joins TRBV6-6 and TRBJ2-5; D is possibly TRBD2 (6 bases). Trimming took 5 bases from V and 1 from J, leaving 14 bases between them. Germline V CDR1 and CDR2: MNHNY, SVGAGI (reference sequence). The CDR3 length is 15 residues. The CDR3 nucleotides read TGTGCCAGCAGTCACGGGACTGGCCCCCAAGAGACCCAGTACTTC. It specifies CASSHGTGPQETQYF.

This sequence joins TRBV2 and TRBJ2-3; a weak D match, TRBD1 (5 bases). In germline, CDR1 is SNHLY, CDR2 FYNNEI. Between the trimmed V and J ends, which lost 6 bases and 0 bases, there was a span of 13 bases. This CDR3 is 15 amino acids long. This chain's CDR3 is CASRLRVDSTDTQYF. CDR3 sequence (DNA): TGTGCCAGCAGGCTCAGGGTTGATAGCACAGATACGCAGTATTTT. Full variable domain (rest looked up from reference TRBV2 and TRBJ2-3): EPEVTQTPSHQVTQMGQEVILRCVPISNHLYFYWYRQILGQKVEFLVSFYNNEISEKSEIFDDQFSVERPDGSNFTLKIRSTKLEDSAMYFCASRLRVDSTDTQYFGPGTRLTVL.

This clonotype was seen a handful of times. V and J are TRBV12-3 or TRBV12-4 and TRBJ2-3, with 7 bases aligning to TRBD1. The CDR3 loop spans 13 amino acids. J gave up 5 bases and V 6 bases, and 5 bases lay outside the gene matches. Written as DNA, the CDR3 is TGTGCCAGCAGGCGAACAGGGGTAGATACGCAGTATTTT. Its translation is CASRRTGVDTQYF.

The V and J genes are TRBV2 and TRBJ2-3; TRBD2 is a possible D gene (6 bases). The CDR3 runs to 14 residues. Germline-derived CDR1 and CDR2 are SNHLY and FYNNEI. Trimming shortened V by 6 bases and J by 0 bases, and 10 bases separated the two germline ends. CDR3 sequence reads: CASSRDFSTDTQYF. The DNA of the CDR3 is TGTGCCAGCAGCCGGGACTTTAGCACAGATACGCAGTATTTT.

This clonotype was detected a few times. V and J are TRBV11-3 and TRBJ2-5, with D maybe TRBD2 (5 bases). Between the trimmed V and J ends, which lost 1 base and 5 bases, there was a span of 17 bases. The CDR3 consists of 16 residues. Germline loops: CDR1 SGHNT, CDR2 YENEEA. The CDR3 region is CASSLGSNPSGETQYF. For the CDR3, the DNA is TGTGCCAGCAGCTTAGGATCTAACCCATCGGGGGAGACCCAGTACTTC.

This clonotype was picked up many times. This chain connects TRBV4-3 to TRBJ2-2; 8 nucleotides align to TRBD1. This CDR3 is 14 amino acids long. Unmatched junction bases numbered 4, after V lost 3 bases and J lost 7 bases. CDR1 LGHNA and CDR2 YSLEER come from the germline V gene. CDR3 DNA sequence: TGCGCCAGCAGCCAGGACAGGGTTATCGGGGAGCTGTTTTTT. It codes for CASSQDRVIGELFF.

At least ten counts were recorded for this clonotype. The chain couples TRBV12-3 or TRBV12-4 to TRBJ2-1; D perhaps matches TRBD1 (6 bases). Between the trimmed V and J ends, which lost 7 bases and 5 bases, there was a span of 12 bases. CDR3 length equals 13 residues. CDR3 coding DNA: TGTGCCAGCACTCTACAGGGCCACAATGAGCAGTTCTTC. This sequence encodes CASTLQGHNEQFF.